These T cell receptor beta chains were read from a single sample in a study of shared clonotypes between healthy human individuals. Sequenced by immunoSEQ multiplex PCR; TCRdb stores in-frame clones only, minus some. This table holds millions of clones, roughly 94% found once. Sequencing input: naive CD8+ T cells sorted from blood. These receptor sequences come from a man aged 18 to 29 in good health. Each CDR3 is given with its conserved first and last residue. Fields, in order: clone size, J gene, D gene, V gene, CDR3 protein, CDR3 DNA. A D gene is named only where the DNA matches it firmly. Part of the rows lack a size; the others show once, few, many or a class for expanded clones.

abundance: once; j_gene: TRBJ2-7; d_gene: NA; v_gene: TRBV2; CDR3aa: CASSEALEPFYEQYF; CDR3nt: TGTGCCAGCAGTGAAGCCCTAGAACCCTTTTACGAGCAGTACTTC
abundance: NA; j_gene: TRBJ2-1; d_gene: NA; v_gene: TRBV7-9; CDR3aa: CASSLALGSSYNEQFF; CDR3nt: TGTGCCAGCAGCTTAGCCCTAGGGAGCTCCTACAATGAGCAGTTCTTC
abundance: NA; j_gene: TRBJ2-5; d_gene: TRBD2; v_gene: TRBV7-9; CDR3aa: CASSLGASGGPNQETQYF; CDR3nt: TGTGCCAGCAGCTTAGGGGCTAGCGGGGGGCCAAACCAAGAGACCCAGTACTTC
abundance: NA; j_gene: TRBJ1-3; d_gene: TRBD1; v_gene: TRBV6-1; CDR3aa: CASSEGQGPGNTIYF; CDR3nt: TGTGCCAGCAGTGAGGGACAGGGCCCTGGAAACACCATATATTTT
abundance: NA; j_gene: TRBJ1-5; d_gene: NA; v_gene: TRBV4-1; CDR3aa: CASSPRKVVGNQPQHF; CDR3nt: TGCGCCAGCAGCCCCCGGAAGGTTGTAGGGAATCAGCCCCAGCATTTT
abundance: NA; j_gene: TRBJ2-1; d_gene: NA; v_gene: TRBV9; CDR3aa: CASTVNQGGEQFF; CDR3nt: TGTGCCAGCACCGTGAACCAAGGGGGTGAGCAGTTCTTC
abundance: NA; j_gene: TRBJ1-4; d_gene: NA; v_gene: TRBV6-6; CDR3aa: CASSYPGREGEKLFF; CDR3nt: TGTGCCAGCAGTTACCCGGGGCGGGAAGGCGAAAAACTGTTTTTT
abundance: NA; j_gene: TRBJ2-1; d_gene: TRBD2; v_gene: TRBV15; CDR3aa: CATSRGEGLNEQFF; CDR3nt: TGTGCCACCAGCAGAGGGGAGGGGCTCAATGAGCAGTTCTTC
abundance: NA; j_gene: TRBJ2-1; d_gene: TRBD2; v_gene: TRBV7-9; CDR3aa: CASSLPGLAGGPGNEQFF; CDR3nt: TGTGCCAGCAGCCTACCGGGACTAGCGGGAGGGCCGGGCAATGAGCAGTTCTTC
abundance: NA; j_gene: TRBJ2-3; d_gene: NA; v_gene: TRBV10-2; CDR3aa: CASSTSAGASTDTQYF; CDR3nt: TGCGCCAGCAGTACCAGTGCGGGGGCGTCTACAGATACGCAGTATTTT
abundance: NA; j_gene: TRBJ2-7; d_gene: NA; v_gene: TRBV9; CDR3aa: CASSPDRGSRYSYEQYF; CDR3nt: TGTGCCAGCAGCCCCGACCGGGGCAGTCGTTACTCCTACGAGCAGTACTTC
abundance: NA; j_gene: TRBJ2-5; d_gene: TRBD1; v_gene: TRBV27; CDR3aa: CASQTGSGQETQYF; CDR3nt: TGTGCCAGCCAGACAGGGTCGGGCCAAGAGACCCAGTACTTC
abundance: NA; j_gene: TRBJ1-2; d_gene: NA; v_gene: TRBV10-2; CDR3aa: CASRGGSNYGYTF; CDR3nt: TGCGCCAGCAGAGGCGGTTCTAACTATGGCTACACCTTC
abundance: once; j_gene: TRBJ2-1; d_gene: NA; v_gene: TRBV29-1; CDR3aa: CSVEWGRGNEQFF; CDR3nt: TGCAGCGTTGAATGGGGTAGGGGCAATGAGCAGTTCTTC
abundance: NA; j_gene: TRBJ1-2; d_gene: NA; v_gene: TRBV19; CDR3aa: CASSITALANYGYTF; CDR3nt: TGTGCCAGTAGTATCACAGCTCTAGCTAACTATGGCTACACCTTC
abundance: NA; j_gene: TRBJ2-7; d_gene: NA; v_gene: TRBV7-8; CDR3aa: CATEGIRGAYEQYF; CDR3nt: TGTGCCACCGAGGGGATAAGGGGTGCCTACGAGCAGTACTTC
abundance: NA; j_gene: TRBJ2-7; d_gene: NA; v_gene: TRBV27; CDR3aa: CASSPGDIYEQYF; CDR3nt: TGTGCCAGCAGCCCAGGGGATATCTACGAGCAGTACTTC
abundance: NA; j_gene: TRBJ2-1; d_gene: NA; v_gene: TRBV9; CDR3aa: CASSVGTSYNEQFF; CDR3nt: TGTGCCAGCAGCGTAGGGACGAGCTACAATGAGCAGTTCTTC
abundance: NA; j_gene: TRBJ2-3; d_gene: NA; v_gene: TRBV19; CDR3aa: CASSGLDGDTQYF; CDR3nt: TGTGCCAGTAGTGGATTGGATGGGGATACGCAGTATTTT
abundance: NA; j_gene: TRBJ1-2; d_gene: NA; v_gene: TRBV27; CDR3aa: CASSSGYGYTF; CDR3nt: TGTGCCAGCAGTTCCGGGTACGGCTACACCTTC
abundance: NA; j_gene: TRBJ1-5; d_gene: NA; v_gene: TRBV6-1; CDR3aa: CASSGATGWQPQHF; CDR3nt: TGTGCCAGCAGTGGAGCAACAGGGTGGCAGCCCCAGCATTTT
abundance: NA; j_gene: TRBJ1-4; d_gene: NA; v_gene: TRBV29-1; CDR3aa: CSVLSGGEKLFF; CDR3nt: TGCAGCGTTCTATCCGGGGGGGAAAAACTGTTTTTT
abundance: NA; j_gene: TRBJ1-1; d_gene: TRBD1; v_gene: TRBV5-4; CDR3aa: CASRLWGQVNTEAFF; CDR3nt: TGTGCCAGCAGACTATGGGGACAGGTGAACACTGAAGCTTTCTTT
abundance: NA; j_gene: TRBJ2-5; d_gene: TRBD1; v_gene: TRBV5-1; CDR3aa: CASRPRQGTETQYF; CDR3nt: TGCGCCAGCAGACCCAGACAGGGGACGGAGACCCAGTACTTC
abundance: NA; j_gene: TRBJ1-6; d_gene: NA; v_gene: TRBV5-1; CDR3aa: CASSPNPSSYNSPLHF; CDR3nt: TGCGCCAGCAGCCCGAATCCGAGCTCCTATAATTCACCCCTCCACTTT
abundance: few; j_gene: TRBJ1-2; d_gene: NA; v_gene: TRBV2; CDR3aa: CASSDPRRYGYTF; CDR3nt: TGTGCCAGCAGTGATCCTCGGAGATATGGCTACACCTTC
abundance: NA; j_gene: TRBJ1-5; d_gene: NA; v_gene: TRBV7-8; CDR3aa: CASSFGGLDQPQHF; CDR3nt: TGTGCCAGCAGCTTCGGGGGGCTGGATCAGCCCCAGCATTTT
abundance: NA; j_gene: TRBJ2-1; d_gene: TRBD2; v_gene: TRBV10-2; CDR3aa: CASSEKQVLALAEYNEQFF; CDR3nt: TGCGCCAGCAGCGAGAAGCAGGTCCTAGCGCTAGCGGAGTACAATGAGCAGTTCTTC
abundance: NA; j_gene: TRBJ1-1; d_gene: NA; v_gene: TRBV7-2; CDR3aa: CASSLALDTEAFF; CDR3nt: TGTGCCAGCAGCTTAGCGCTCGACACTGAAGCTTTCTTT
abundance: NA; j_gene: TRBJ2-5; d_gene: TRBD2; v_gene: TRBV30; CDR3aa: CAWSSMGLAEETQYF; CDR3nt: TGTGCCTGGAGTTCGATGGGACTAGCGGAAGAGACCCAGTACTTC
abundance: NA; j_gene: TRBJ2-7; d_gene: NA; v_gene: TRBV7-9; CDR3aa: CASSQVSYEQYF; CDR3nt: TGTGCCAGCAGCCAAGTTTCCTACGAGCAGTACTTC
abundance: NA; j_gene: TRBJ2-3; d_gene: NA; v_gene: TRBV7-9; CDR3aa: CASSLSDSQGLDTQYF; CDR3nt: TGTGCCAGCAGCTTATCGGATTCTCAGGGCTTAGATACGCAGTATTTT
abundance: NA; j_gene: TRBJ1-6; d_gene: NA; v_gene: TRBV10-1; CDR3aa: CASSGSGENSPLHF; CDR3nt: TGCGCCAGCAGCGGTTCGGGCGAGAATTCACCCCTCCACTTT
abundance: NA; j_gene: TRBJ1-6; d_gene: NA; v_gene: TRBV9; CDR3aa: CASSTTGTTNSPLHF; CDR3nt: TGTGCCAGCAGCACCACCGGGACAACGAATTCACCCCTCCACTTT
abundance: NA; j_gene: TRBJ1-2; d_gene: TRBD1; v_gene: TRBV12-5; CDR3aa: CASGQGTDYGYTF; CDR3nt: TGTGCTAGTGGCCAAGGGACAGATTATGGCTACACCTTC
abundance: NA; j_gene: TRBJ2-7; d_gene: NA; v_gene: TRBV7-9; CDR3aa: CASSGRSYEQYF; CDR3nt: TGTGCCAGCAGCGGACGGTCCTACGAGCAGTACTTC
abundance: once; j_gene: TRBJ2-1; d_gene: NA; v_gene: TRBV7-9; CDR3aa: CASSLEIGQSEQFF; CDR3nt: TGTGCCAGCAGCTTAGAAATCGGGCAAAGTGAGCAGTTCTTC
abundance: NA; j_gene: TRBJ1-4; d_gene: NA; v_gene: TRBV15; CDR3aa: CATSRDRAGEKLFF; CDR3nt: TGTGCCACCAGCAGAGATCGCGCGGGGGAAAAACTGTTTTTT
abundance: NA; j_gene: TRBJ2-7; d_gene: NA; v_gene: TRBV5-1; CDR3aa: CASSGNPLHGVINEQYF; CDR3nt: TGCGCCAGCAGCGGGAATCCCCTGCACGGGGTCATCAACGAGCAGTACTTC
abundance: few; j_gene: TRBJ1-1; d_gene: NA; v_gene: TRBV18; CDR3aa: CASSPRGENTEAFF; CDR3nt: TGTGCCAGCTCACCAAGAGGGGAGAACACTGAAGCTTTCTTT
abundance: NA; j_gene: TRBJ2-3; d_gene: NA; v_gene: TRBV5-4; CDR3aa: CASSPSVGGDTQYF; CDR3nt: TGTGCCAGCAGCCCCTCGGTCGGCGGGGATACGCAGTATTTT
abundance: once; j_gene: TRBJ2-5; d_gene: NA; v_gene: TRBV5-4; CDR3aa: CASSFGSPQETQYF; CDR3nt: TGTGCCAGCAGCTTTGGCAGCCCCCAAGAGACCCAGTACTTC